The 10 T cell receptor beta chains listed next were all sequenced from one sample in a study of regulatory T cells in long-lasting Graves disease. Time point here: persistent/refractory GD, antithyroid drugs over 5 years with positive TRAb. PBMC RNA was the source of the TCR library. Relying on iRepertoire HTBI primers and Arm-PCR of CDR3 regions, the team built TCR beta libraries. TCRdb reprocessed the multiplex PCR reads with MiXCR, giving one entry per CDR3 protein. The data contain a few hundred thousand distinct CDR3 sequences, under 25% of them seen just once; the ten biggest clones take up about 13%. The sample consisted of peripheral blood mononuclear cells (PBMCs), taken when the disease was refractory, from a patient treated with antithyroid drugs. The receptors originated from a female donor with Graves disease.

J is TRBJ1-4 and V is TRBV19; D call uncertain. From germline, CDR1 is LNHDA and CDR2 SQIVND (reference sequence). The CDR3 is 13 residues long. V shed 3 bases and J shed 8 bases, with 10 bases lying between them. CDR3 sequence reads: CASSILTAEKLFF. The CDR3, as DNA: TGTGCCAGTAGTATTCTGACCGCCGAAAAACTGTTTTTT.

This clonotype has ten or more counts. The chain joins TRBV2 to TRBJ2-7; 9 nucleotides align to TRBD2. CDR3 size: 15 residues. In germline, CDR1 is SNHLY, CDR2 FYNNEI. J gave up 7 bases and V 3 bases, and 10 bases lay outside the gene matches. This CDR3 is CASSDEVAGVGEQYF. The DNA for the CDR3 is TGTGCCAGCAGTGATGAGGTAGCGGGAGTGGGGGAGCAGTACTTC.

Here the CDR3 DNA reads TGCAGTGCTAGACCCCGGGACTCCTACGAGCAGTACTTC. Its translation is CSARPRDSYEQYF. The gene calls are TRBV20-1 and TRBJ2-7; perhaps TRBD2 as D (5 bases). This CDR3 has 13 residues. V was clipped by 2 bases and J by 0 bases, with 8 bases between them. Germline CDR1 is DFQATT and CDR2 is SNEGSKA (reference sequence).

Concerning this clonotype itself: One junction end does not reproduce the germline sequence, and a read error may be involved. The rearrangement joins TRBV5-6 to TRBJ2-4, with D unclear. The CDR3 runs to 14 residues. Germline V CDR1 and CDR2: SGHDT, YYEEEE. For the CDR3, the DNA is TGTGCCAGCAGCTTGGGCCTGGCAAAAAACATTCGGTACTTC. It translates to CASSLGLAKNIRYF.

This clonotype was counted between two and nine times. The chain carries TRBV5-1 and TRBJ2-2; 9 bases agree with TRBD1. CDR3 length: 16 amino acids. Per germline, CDR1 SGHRS and CDR2 YFSETQ. Trimming removed 5 bases from V and 1 base from J; junction bases left unmatched: 6. The CDR3 nucleotides are TGCGCCAGCAGAAAGACGGACAGGGGGAACACCGGGGAGCTGTTTTTT. Protein: CASRKTDRGNTGELFF. Combining the CDR3 with reference TRBV5-1 and TRBJ2-2 gives the whole variable domain KAGVTQTPRYLIKTRGQQVTLSCSPISGHRSVSWYQQTPGQGLQFLFEYFSETQRNKGNFPGRFSGRQFSNSRSEMNVSTLELGDSALYLCASRKTDRGNTGELFFGEGSRLTVL.

This clonotype was detected many times. CDR3: CASSPRMWSGPNTGELFF. The CDR3 DNA is TGTGCCAGCAGTCCTAGGATGTGGAGCGGTCCGAACACCGGGGAGCTGTTTTTT. J is TRBJ2-2 and V is TRBV12-3 or TRBV12-4; a possible D gene is TRBD2 (5 bases). V was trimmed by 5 bases and J by 0 bases, leaving 19 bases between them. There are 18 residues in the CDR3.

This clonotype was seen a handful of times. The J gene is TRBJ1-1, the V gene TRBV20-1; a weak D match, TRBD1 (5 bases). The germline V gene encodes CDR1 DFQATT and CDR2 SNEGSKA (reference sequence). Trimming removed 4 bases from V and 1 base from J, with 7 bases in between. The CDR3 covers 12 residues. The CDR3 loop reads CSAKGENTEAFF. The CDR3 DNA follows: TGCAGTGCTAAAGGGGAGAACACTGAAGCTTTCTTT.

The sample holds a few counts of this clonotype. The chain carries TRBV6-1 and TRBJ2-7; TRBD1 matches 10 bases. The CDR3 contains 16 residues. Germline V CDR1 and CDR2: MNHNS, SASEGT. V lost 6 bases, J lost 6 bases, and 14 bases stayed unmatched. CDR3: CASSRGPRDRGFEQYF. Here the CDR3 DNA reads TGTGCCAGCAGCCGCGGCCCCCGGGACAGGGGATTCGAGCAGTACTTC.

This clonotype was seen more than once but under ten times. The rearrangement uses TRBV19 and TRBJ1-2; weak D call: TRBD1 (6 bases). Trimming removed 5 bases at V and 2 bases at J, with 12 bases between. Germline loops: CDR1 LNHDA, CDR2 SQIVND (reference sequence). The CDR3 is 14 amino acids. In nucleotides, the CDR3 is TGTGCCAGTAGTCCCTACAGGGAGAACTATGGCTACACCTTC. Its translation: CASSPYRENYGYTF.

Of note for this clonotype: A read error may explain this, as a much larger clone is one base away. The rearrangement uses TRBV13 and TRBJ2-2; D may be TRBD2 (5 bases). CDR1 PRHDT and CDR2 FYEKMQ come from the germline V gene (reference sequence). This CDR3 has 13 amino acids. The CDR3 sequence is CASSFGLDGERFF. The CDR3 region has the DNA TGTGCCAGCAGTTTTGGACTCGACGGGGAGCGGTTTTTT.